This T cell receptor (beta chain) was sequenced during a study of T cell repertoires in cytomegalovirus infection. This clonotype was counted many times. Its target is unknown. Germline V gene sequence: CDR1 LGHDT, CDR2 YNNKEL (reference sequence). This CDR3 is built from 17 residues. V gave up 2 bases and J gave up 0 bases; unmatched junction bases: 8. A single record per CDR3 protein comes from TCRdb applying MiXCR to the reads. The data contain hundreds of thousands of distinct CDR3 sequences, around 35% of them singletons. Sequenced material: cultured PBMCs, taken from culture after CMV antigen stimulation. The chain recombines TRBV3-1 with TRBJ2-3; 7 bases align to TRBD2. This sequence originates from a human donor in good health (CMV status not recorded). Some clones in this sample may be carry-over from other donors' samples. In DNA form, the CDR3 reads TGTGCCAGCAGCCAATCGACTAGCACGCCTAGCACAGATACGCAGTATTTT. Its translation: CASSQSTSTPSTDTQYF.